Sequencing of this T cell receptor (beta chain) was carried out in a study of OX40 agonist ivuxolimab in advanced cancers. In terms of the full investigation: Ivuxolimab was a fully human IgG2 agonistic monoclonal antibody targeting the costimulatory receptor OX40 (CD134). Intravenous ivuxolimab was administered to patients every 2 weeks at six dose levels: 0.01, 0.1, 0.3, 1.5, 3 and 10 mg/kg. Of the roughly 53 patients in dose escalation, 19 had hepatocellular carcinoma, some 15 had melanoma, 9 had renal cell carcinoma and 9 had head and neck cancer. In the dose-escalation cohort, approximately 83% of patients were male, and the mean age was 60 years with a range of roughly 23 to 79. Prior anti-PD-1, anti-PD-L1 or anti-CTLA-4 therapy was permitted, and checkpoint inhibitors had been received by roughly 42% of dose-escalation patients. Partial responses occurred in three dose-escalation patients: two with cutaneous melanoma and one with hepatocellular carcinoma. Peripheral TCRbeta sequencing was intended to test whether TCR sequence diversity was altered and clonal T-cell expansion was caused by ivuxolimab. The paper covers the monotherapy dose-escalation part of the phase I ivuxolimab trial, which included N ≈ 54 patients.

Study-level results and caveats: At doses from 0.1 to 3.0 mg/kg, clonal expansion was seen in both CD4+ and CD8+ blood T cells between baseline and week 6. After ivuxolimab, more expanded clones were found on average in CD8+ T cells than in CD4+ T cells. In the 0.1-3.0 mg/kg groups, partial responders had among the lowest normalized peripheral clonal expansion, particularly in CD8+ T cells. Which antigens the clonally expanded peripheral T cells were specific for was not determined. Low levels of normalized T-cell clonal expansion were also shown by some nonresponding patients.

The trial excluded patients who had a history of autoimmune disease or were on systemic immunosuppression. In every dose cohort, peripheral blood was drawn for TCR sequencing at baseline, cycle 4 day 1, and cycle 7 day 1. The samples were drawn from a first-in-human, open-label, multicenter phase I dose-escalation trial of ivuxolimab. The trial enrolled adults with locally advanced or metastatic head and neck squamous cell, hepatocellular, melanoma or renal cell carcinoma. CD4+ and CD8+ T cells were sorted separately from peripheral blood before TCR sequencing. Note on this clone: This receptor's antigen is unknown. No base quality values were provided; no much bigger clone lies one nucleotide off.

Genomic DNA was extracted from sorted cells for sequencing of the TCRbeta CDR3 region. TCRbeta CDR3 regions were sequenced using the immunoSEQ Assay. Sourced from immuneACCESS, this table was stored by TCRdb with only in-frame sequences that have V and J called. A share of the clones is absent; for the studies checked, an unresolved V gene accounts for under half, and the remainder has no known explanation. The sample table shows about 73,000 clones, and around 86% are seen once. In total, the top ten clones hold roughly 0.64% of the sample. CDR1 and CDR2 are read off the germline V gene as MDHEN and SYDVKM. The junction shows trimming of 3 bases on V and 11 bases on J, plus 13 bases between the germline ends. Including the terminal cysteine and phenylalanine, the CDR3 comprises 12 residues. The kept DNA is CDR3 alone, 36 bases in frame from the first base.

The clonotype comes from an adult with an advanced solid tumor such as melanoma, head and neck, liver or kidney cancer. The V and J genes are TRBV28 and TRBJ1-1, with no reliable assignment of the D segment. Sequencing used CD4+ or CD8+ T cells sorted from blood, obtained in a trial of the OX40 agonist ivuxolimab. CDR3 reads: CASSFQGVSAFF. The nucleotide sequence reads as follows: TGTGCCAGCAGTTTTCAAGGTGTATCGGCTTTCTTT.